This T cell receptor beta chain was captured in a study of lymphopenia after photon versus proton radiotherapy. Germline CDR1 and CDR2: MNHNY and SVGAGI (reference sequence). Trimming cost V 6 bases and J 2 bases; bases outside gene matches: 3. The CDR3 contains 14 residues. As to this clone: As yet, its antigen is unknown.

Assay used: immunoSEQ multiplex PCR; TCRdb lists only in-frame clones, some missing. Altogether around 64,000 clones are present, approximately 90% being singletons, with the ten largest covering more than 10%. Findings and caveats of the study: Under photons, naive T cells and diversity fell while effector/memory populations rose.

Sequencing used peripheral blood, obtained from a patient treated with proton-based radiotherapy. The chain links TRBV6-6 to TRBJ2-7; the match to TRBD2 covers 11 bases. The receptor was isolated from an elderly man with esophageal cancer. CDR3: CASSSLAGAYEQYF. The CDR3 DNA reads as TGTGCCAGCAGCTCACTAGCGGGGGCCTACGAGCAGTACTTC.